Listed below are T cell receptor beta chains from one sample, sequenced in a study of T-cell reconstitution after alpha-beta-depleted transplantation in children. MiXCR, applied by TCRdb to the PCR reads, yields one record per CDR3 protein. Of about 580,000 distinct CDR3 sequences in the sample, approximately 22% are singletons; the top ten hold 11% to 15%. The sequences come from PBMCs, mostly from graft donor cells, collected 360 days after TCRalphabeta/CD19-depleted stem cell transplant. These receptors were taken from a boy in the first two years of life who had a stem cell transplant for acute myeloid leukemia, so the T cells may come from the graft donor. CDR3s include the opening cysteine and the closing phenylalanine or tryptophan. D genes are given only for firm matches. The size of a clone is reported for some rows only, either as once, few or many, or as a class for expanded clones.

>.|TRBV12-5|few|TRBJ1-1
CASGLNWGGTEAFF
TGTGCTAGTGGTTTGAACTGGGGGGGCACTGAAGCTTTCTTT
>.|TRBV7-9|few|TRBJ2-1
CASSTGLRENEQFF
TGTGCCAGCAGCACTGGACTAAGAGAGAATGAGCAGTTCTTC
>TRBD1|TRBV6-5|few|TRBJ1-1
CATRQGSGEAFF
TGTGCCACCCGACAGGGATCTGGTGAAGCTTTCTTT
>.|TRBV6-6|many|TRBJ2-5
CASSYSFETQYF
TGTGCCAGCAGTTACTCGTTCGAGACCCAGTACTTC
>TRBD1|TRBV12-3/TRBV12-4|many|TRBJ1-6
CASSLRQGASSYNSPLHF
TGTGCCAGCAGTTTGAGGCAGGGGGCGAGCTCCTATAATTCACCCCTCCACTTT
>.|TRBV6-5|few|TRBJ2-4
CASSSDSPSWNIQYF
TGTGCCAGCAGTTCGGACAGCCCGTCTTGGAACATTCAGTACTTC
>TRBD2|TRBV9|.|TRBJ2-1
CASSFHLQRGSYNEQFF
TGTGCCAGCAGCTTCCACCTCCAGCGGGGTTCCTACAATGAGCAGTTCTTC
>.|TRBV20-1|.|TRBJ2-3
CSARDRISLRTDTQYF
TGCAGTGCTAGAGATCGGATATCATTACGCACAGATACGCAGTATTTT
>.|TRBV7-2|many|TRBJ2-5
CASSRDFLKETQYF
TGTGCCAGCAGCCGGGACTTTTTAAAAGAGACCCAGTACTTC
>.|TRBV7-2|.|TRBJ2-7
CASSPDLGRTGYEQYF
TGTGCCAGCAGCCCCGACCTGGGCCGGACTGGCTACGAGCAGTACTTC
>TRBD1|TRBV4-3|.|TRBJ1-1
CASSQEGAGQGNTEAFF
TGCGCCAGCAGCCAAGAGGGAGCGGGACAGGGGAACACTGAAGCTTTCTTT
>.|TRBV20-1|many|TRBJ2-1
CSAEGSGPEINEQFF
TGCAGTGCCGAAGGGTCCGGGCCCGAAATAAATGAGCAGTTCTTC
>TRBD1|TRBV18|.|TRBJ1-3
CASSRIGDSGSGNTIYF
TGTGCCAGCTCACGCATCGGGGACAGCGGCTCTGGAAACACCATATATTTT
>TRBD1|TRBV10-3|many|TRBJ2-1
CAISESGTGNEQFF
TGTGCCATCAGTGAGTCGGGGACAGGGAATGAGCAGTTCTTC
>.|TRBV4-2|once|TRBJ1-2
CASSDGVLAPANYGYTF
TGTGCCAGCAGCGACGGAGTATTGGCTCCGGCCAACTATGGCTACACCTTC
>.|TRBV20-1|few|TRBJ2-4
CSASLQGGGIQYF
TGCAGTGCTAGTCTACAGGGCGGCGGCATTCAGTACTTC
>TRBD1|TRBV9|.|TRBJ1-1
CASSVGQVMNTEAFF
TGTGCCAGCAGCGTGGGACAGGTCATGAACACTGAAGCTTTCTTT
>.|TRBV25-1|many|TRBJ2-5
CASKAQGGQYF
TGTGCCAGCAAGGCCCAAGGGGGGCAGTACTTC
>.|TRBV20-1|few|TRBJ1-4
CSAIEGGRVRSNEKLFF
TGCAGTGCTATAGAGGGAGGGAGGGTTCGAAGTAATGAAAAACTGTTTTTT
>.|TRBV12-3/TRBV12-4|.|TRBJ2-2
CTCSPGTLNTGELFF
TGTACCTGCAGCCCCGGGACTTTGAACACCGGGGAGCTGTTTTTT
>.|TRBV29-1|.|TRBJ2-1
CSVGRLGLTGTYNEQFF
TGCAGCGTTGGCCGACTCGGGTTGACGGGTACCTACAATGAGCAGTTCTTC
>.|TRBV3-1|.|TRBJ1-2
CASAKGVGYGYTF
TGTGCCTCCGCAAAGGGGGTCGGCTATGGCTACACCTTC
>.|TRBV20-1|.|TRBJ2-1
CSAPMEGPAPVNEQFF
TGCAGTGCCCCCATGGAGGGACCCGCCCCCGTCAATGAGCAGTTCTTC
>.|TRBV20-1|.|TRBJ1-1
CSAQEGAATEAFF
TGCAGTGCCCAGGAAGGGGCGGCCACTGAAGCTTTCTTT
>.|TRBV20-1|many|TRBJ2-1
CSAPRDSRTYNEQFF
TGCAGTGCCCCTCGGGACTCGCGAACCTACAATGAGCAGTTCTTC
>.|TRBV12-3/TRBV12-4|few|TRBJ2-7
CASSLDGTLVSYEQYF
TGTGCCAGCAGTTTAGATGGGACACTAGTCTCCTACGAGCAGTACTTC
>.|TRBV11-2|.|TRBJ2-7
CASSTVGPYEQYF
TGTGCCAGCAGTACGGTGGGCCCCTACGAGCAGTACTTC
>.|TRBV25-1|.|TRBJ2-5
CASSGQGGWETQYF
TGTGCCAGCAGTGGACAGGGAGGGTGGGAGACCCAGTACTTC
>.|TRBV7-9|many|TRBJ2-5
CASAAGRETQYF
TGTGCCAGCGCTGCGGGTAGAGAGACCCAGTACTTC
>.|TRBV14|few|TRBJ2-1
CASSPHGWTQQFF
TGTGCCAGCAGCCCCCATGGGTGGACTCAGCAGTTCTTC
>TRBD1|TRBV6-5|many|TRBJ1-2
CASRRNTGDYGYTF
TGTGCCAGCAGACGTAATACAGGGGACTATGGCTACACCTTC
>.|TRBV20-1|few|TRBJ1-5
CSAPFGVFSNQPQHF
TGCAGTGCTCCATTCGGGGTCTTTAGCAATCAGCCCCAGCATTTT
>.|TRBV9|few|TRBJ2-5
CASSVRAGQETQYF
TGTGCCAGCAGCGTAAGGGCGGGTCAAGAGACCCAGTACTTC
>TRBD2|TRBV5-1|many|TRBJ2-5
CASSLASGQETQYF
TGCGCCAGCAGCTTGGCTAGCGGACAAGAGACCCAGTACTTC
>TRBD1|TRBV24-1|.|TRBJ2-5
CATSDRGQGGRETQYF
TGTGCCACCAGTGACCGGGGACAGGGGGGGAGGGAGACCCAGTACTTC
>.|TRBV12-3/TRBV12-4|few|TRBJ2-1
CASSLGTGVSEQFF
TGTGCCAGCAGTTTAGGGACGGGGGTAAGTGAGCAGTTCTTC
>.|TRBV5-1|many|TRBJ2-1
CASSFSANEQFF
TGCGCCAGCAGCTTTAGCGCCAATGAGCAGTTCTTC
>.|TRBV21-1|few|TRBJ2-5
CASSIHSAQETQYF
TGTGCCAGCAGCATTCATAGTGCTCAAGAGACCCAGTACTTC
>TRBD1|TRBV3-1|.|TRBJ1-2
CASSPRGTGSRGYTF
TGTGCCAGCAGTCCCCGGGGGACAGGGTCTAGAGGCTACACCTTC
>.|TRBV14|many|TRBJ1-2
CASSQDTSFYGYTF
TGTGCCAGCAGCCAAGACACCAGCTTCTATGGCTACACCTTC
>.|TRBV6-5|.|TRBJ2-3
CASSYRDKITDTQYF
TGTGCCAGCAGTTACCGGGACAAAATCACAGATACGCAGTATTTT